The sequence of this TCR beta chain was determined in a study of control samples from healthy donors and cancer patients. Generated by immunoSEQ multiplex PCR, the TCRdb table keeps only in-frame clones and is missing some. The repertoire has just over 150,000 clones, approximately 93% of them found once; the top ten carry more than 2%. The V end lost 7 bases, the J end lost 2 bases, and 15 bases lay between the germline ends. CDR3 length: 14 residues. Germline V gene data show CDR1 as LNHDA and CDR2 as SQIVND (reference sequence). Source material: blood. The origin of this receptor is a man aged 45-65 years in good health. This rearrangement joins TRBV19 to TRBJ2-7; D gene ambiguous. The CDR3 DNA reads as TGTGCCAGTACCGAAGGGCTTAGGCCCTACGAGCAGTACTTC. It encodes CASTEGLRPYEQYF.